The rows below give T cell receptor beta chains drawn from one sample of a study of vaccination effects on CD4 cells after COVID-19. These receptors have no known antigen. Only in-frame clones appear in the TCRdb table, and some are missing; sequencing was by immunoSEQ multiplex PCR. Of some 40,000 clones detected, 55% to 80% appear once; the ten largest clones hold about 8%. Sequences were derived from CD4+ T cells from PBMCs cultured without peptide, sampled after COVID-19 vaccination. These receptors were obtained from a human donor who received a COVID-19 vaccine. Both conserved end residues are trimmed from each CDR3.

V gene,J gene,CDR3 protein
TRBV4-1,TRBJ2-1,ASSQAPGTSGGPNNEQF
TRBV6-5,TRBJ1-1,ASSRGQGYTEAF
TRBV3-1/TRBV3-2,TRBJ2-7,ASSSRDSNSYEQY
TRBV6-1,TRBJ1-4,ASSGTPGYPTWGEKLF
TRBV6-6,TRBJ2-2,ASSRLAGHNTGELF
TRBV24-1,TRBJ2-6,ATSDPADGSSGANVLT
TRBV24-1,TRBJ1-2,ATSDSGTRGYT
TRBV6-5,TRBJ2-7,ASSYTRDYEQY
TRBV28,TRBJ2-5,ASSTIQGLETQY
TRBV19,TRBJ2-5,ASSPTSVQETQY
TRBV12-5,TRBJ2-2,ASQVLTGELF
TRBV6-5,TRBJ1-5,ASLYNSNQPQH
TRBV19,TRBJ1-2,ASRMGGVYGYT
TRBV5-6,TRBJ2-1,ASIREFVSYNEQF
TRBV24-1,TRBJ1-4,ATSDLIRVGGEKLF
TRBV3-1/TRBV3-2,TRBJ2-1,ASSQLSGLAGGGEQF
TRBV15,TRBJ2-3,ATSRDLQRQGPDTQY
TRBV24-1,TRBJ1-5,ATSDGTHQPQH
TRBV6-5,TRBJ1-1,ASSYSYDNFGIEAF
TRBV3-1/TRBV3-2,TRBJ1-1,ASSPSGQMNTEAF
TRBV10-3,TRBJ1-5,AISESKGYGNQPQH
TRBV5-6,TRBJ1-4,ASSLGTTNEKLF
TRBV2,TRBJ1-3,ASSEQGRSGNTIY
TRBV6-5,TRBJ2-1,ASDVFGNEQF
TRBV6-6,TRBJ1-1,ASTLGGGNTEAF
TRBV6-2/TRBV6-3,TRBJ1-5,ASSYGGGNQPQH
TRBV7-2,TRBJ2-7,ASSSQGSYEQY
TRBV27,TRBJ1-4,ASSSPGQGFEKLF
TRBV18,TRBJ1-3,ASSPPQGALGGNTIY
TRBV6-5,TRBJ2-5,ASSYSSGTQY
TRBV6-4,TRBJ1-2,ASSDSQFGAPGYGYT
TRBV2,TRBJ2-3,ASSVVRGDTQY
TRBV29-1,TRBJ1-4,SVSRGSAAEKLF
TRBV7-8,TRBJ2-7,ASSPRVTHEQY
TRBV9,TRBJ1-2,ASSVGTGANYGYT
TRBV7-9,TRBJ2-7,ASIRAPGHEQY
TRBV29-1,TRBJ2-1,SADGGLAEFNEQF
TRBV18,TRBJ1-1,ASSPSGMNTEAF
TRBV2,TRBJ2-7,ASKLAEIYEQY
TRBV7-2,TRBJ1-2,ASRMTGGGGYT
TRBV3-1/TRBV3-2,TRBJ2-3,ASSQGDRRLTDTQY